This is a list of T cell receptor beta chains from one sample in a study of cytomegalovirus exposure and HLA in healthy donors. The assay was immunoSEQ multiplex PCR, and TCRdb's table has in-frame clones only and misses some. The table for this sample gives tens of thousands of clones. The sequenced sample consisted of PBMCs. These receptors all come from a middle-aged woman in good health and CMV-seronegative. The CDR3 runs from the conserved cysteine through the conserved F or W. A D gene is named only where the DNA matches it firmly.

D	length	J	V	DNA	CDR3
.	12	TRBJ1-5	TRBV28	TGTGCCAGCAGGGGACTGAATCAGCCCCAGCATTTT	CASRGLNQPQHF
TRBD1	14	TRBJ2-5	TRBV29-1	TGCAGCGTTATCCGGGACAGACTGGTAGAGACCCAGTACTTC	CSVIRDRLVETQYF
TRBD2	15	TRBJ2-7	TRBV23-1	TGCGCCAGCAGTCAATCGCTAGCGGGGCGACCAGGGGGGTACTTC	CASSQSLAGRPGGYF
.	14	TRBJ1-1	TRBV7-2	TGTGCCACCAGCCAGGGGAATAAGAACACTGAAGCTTTCTTT	CATSQGNKNTEAFF
TRBD2	13	TRBJ2-7	TRBV6-6	TGTGCCAGTTCCGGGACTAGCGGTTACGAGCAGTACTTC	CASSGTSGYEQYF
.	13	TRBJ2-1	TRBV9	TGTGCCAGCAGCGGGGCACACGACAATGAGCAGTTCTTC	CASSGAHDNEQFF
.	12	TRBJ2-7	TRBV2	TGTGCCAGCAGTGACGGTAGCTACGAGCAGTACTTC	CASSDGSYEQYF
.	13	TRBJ2-2	TRBV25-1	TGTGCCAGCAGTTCTTTAAGGGGCGGGGAGCTGTTTTTT	CASSSLRGGELFF
TRBD1	16	TRBJ1-5	TRBV19	TGTGCCAGTGCCCAACAACAGGGGATCAGCAATCAGCCCCAGCATTTT	CASAQQQGISNQPQHF
.	15	TRBJ1-4	TRBV9	TGTGCCAGCAGCGGAACGGGCGGCGGGAGGGAAAAACTGTTTTTT	CASSGTGGGREKLFF
TRBD2	14	TRBJ2-7	TRBV27	TGTGCCAGCAGTAGACTAGCGGGAGATAGCGAGCAGTACTTC	CASSRLAGDSEQYF